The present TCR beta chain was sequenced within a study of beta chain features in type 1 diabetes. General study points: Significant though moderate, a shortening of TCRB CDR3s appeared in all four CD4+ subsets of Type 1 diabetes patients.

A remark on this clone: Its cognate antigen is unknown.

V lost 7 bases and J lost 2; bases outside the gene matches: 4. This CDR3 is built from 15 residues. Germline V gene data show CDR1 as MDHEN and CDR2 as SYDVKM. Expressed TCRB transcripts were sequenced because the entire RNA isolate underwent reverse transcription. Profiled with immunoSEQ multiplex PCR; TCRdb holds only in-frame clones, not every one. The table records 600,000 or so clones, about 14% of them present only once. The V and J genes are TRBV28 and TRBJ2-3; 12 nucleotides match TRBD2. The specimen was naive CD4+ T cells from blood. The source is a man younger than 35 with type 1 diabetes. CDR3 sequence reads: CASITSGGYTDTQYF. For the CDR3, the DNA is TGTGCCAGCATAACTAGCGGGGGGTACACAGATACGCAGTATTTT.